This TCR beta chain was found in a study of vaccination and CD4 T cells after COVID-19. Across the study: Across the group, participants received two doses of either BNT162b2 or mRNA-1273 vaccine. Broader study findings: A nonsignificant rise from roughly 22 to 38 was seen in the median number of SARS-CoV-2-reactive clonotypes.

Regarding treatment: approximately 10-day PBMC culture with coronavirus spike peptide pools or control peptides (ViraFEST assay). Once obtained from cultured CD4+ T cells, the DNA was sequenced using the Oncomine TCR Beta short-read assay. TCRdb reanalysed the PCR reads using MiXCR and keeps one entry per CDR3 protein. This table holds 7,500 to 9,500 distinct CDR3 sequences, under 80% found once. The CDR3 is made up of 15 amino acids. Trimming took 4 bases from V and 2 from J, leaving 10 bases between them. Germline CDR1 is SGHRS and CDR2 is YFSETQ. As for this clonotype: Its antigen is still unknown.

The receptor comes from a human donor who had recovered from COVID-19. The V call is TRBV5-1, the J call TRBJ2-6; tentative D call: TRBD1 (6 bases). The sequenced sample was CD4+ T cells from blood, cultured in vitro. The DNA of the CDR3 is TGCGCCAGCAGCCCAGGACAGACTGGGGCCAACGTCCTGACTTTC. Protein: CASSPGQTGANVLTF.